These 7 T cell receptor beta chains originate from one sample sequenced in a study of cytomegalovirus exposure and HLA in healthy donors. Amplification used 60 Vbeta primers and 13 Jbeta primers. Only in-frame clones appear in the TCRdb table, and some are missing; sequencing was by immunoSEQ multiplex PCR. Here the sample spans about 99,000 clones, more than 65% being singletons. Sequencing was carried out using PBMCs. The receptors stem from a woman aged 18 to 35 in good health and CMV-seropositive.

The rearrangement links TRBV9 to TRBJ2-1, with 15 bases lining up with TRBD2. Germline V gene data show CDR1 as SGDLS and CDR2 as YYNGEE. J was trimmed by 10 bases and V by 2 bases; bases with no gene match: 4. CDR3 length: 15 amino acids. The CDR3 loop reads CASSVPGTSGREQFF. In nucleotides, the CDR3 is TGTGCCAGCAGCGTTCCCGGGACTAGCGGGAGGGAGCAGTTCTTC. Using reference TRBV9 and TRBJ2-1 for the parts outside the CDR3, the full variable domain is DSGVTQTPKHLITATGQRVTLRCSPRSGDLSVYWYQQSLDQGLQFLIQYYNGEERAKGNILERFSAQQFPDLHSELNLSSLELGDSALYFCASSVPGTSGREQFFGPGTRLTVL.

The rearrangement joins TRBV27 to TRBJ2-7; D perhaps matches TRBD1 (7 bases). From germline, CDR1 is MNHEY and CDR2 SMNVEV (reference sequence). There are 17 residues in the CDR3. V lost 6 bases, J lost 2 bases, and 23 bases lay in between. For the CDR3, the DNA is TGTGCCAGCAGCAGGGGGGCCCAATGGGGGTCGACCTACGAGCAGTACTTC. This encodes CASSRGAQWGSTYEQYF.

The chain has TRBV25-1 and TRBJ1-3, with D possibly being TRBD1 (5 bases). V was cut by 6 bases and J by 3 bases, with 12 bases left in between. This CDR3 is built from 14 residues. The germline V gene has CDR1 MGHDK and CDR2 SYGVNS. The CDR3 sequence: CASRGRDVGNTIYF. The CDR3 DNA sequence: TGTGCCAGCAGGGGGCGGGATGTTGGAAACACCATATATTTT. Supplemented by reference TRBV25-1 and TRBJ1-3, the full variable domain reads EADIYQTPRYLVIGTGKKITLECSQTMGHDKMYWYQQDPGMELHLIHYSYGVNSTEKGDLSSESTVSRIRTEHFPLTLESARPSHTSQYLCASRGRDVGNTIYFGEGSWLTVV.

The V call is TRBV28, the J call TRBJ1-2; D is unresolved. V gave up 7 bases and J gave up 0 bases, with 12 bases separating them. The germline V gene encodes CDR1 MDHEN and CDR2 SYDVKM. This CDR3 region has 14 residues. CDR3 in DNA: TGTGCCAGCACCCCGCCCGGAGCTAACTATGGCTACACCTTC. Amino acid sequence: CASTPPGANYGYTF.

CDR3: CASSAGGQDYEQYF. The CDR3 DNA reads TGTGCCAGCAGCGCGGGAGGACAGGACTACGAGCAGTACTTC. The V gene is TRBV5-4, the J gene TRBJ2-7, with a tentative D call TRBD2 (8 bases). V lost 4 bases to trimming and J lost 3 bases, with 14 bases between them. Germline CDR1 is SGHNT and CDR2 is YYREEE (reference sequence). The CDR3 covers 14 residues.

The chain recombines TRBV4-1 with TRBJ2-1, with 10 bases that match TRBD2. Germline lookup yields CDR1 MGHRA and CDR2 YSYEKL. Unmatched junction bases numbered 13, after V lost 1 base and J lost 10 bases. CDR3 length: 17 amino acids. CDR3 DNA: TGCGCCAGCAGCCAAGTGACAGCTAGCGGGAGAACAGAGGAGCAGTTCTTC. It encodes CASSQVTASGRTEEQFF.

In DNA, the CDR3 is TGTGCCAGCAGTACCAATAGCGGGAGGTCCTACGAGCAGTACTTC. Residues: CASSTNSGRSYEQYF. The chain employs TRBV6-5 and TRBJ2-7, with 10 bases fitting TRBD2. V trimming: 5 bases; J trimming: 1 base; junction bases outside the gene matches: 5. Germline-derived CDR1 and CDR2 are MNHEY and SVGAGI. CDR3 length: 15 residues.